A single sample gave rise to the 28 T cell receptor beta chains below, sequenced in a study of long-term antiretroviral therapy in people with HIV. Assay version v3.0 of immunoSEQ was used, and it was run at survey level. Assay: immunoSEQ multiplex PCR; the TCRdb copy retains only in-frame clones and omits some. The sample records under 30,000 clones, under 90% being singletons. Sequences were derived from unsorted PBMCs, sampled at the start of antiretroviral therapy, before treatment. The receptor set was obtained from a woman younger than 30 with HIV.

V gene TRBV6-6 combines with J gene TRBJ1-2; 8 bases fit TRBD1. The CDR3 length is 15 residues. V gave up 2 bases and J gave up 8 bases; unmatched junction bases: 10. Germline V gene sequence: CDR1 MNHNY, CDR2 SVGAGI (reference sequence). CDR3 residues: CASSYLRTGRDGYTF. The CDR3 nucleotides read TGTGCCAGCAGTTACCTCCGGACAGGGAGGGACGGCTACACCTTC.

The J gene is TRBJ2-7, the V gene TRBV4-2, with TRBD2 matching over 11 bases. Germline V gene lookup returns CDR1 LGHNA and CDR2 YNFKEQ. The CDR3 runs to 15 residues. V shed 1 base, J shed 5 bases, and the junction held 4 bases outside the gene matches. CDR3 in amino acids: CASSQGLAGGNEQYF. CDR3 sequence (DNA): TGTGCCAGCAGCCAAGGTCTAGCGGGAGGAAACGAGCAGTACTTC.

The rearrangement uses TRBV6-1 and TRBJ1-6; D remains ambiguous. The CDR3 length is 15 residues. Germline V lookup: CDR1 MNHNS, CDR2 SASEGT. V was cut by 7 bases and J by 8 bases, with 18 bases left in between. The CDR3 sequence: CASTVGRTIDSPLHF. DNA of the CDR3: TGTGCCAGCACCGTTGGTCGTACAATCGATTCACCCCTCCACTTT.

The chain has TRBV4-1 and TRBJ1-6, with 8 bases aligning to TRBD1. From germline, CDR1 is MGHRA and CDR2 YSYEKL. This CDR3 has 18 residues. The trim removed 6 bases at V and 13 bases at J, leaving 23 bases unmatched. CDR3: CASRAIFVKTGDPDPLHF. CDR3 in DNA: TGCGCCAGCAGAGCCATTTTCGTCAAGACAGGGGACCCCGATCCCCTCCACTTT.

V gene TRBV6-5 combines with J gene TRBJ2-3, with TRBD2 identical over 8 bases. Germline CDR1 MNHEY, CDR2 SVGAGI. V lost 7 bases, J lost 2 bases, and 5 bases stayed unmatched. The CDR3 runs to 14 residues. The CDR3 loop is CASTQRGHTDTQYF. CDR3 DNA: TGTGCCAGCACTCAGCGGGGGCACACAGATACGCAGTATTTT.

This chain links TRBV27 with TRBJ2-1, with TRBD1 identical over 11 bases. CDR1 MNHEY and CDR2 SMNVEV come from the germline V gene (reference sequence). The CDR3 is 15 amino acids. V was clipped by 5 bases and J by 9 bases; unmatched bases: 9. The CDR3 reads CASSPGQGAIGEQFF. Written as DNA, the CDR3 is TGTGCCAGCAGTCCTGGACAGGGGGCGATAGGTGAGCAGTTCTTC.

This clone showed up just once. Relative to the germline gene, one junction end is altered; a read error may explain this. The CDR3 DNA is TGTGCCCTCAGGACTAGCGGGAACGACGGGGAGCTGTTTTTT. This sequence encodes CALRTSGNDGELFF. The gene calls are TRBV10-3 and TRBJ2-2; 12 bases are shared with TRBD2. Per the germline V gene, CDR1 is ENHRY and CDR2 is SYGVKD. This CDR3 comprises 14 residues.

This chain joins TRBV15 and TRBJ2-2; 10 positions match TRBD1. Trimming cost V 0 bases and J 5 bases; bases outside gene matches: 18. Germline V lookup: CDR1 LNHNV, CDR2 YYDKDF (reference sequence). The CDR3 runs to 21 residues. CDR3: CATSRERTGTGEQTRTGELFF. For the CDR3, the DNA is TGTGCCACCAGCAGAGAGCGAACCGGGACAGGGGAACAGACGAGAACCGGGGAGCTGTTTTTT.

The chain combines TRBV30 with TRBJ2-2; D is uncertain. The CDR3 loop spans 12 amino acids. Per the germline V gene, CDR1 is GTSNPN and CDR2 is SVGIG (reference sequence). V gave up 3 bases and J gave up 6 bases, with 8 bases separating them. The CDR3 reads CAWSVLSGELFF. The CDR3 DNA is TGTGCCTGGAGCGTTCTCTCCGGGGAGCTGTTTTTT.

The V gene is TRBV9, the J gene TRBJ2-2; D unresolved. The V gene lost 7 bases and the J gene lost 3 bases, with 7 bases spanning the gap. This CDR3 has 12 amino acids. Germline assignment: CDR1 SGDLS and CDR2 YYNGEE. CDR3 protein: CASAADTGELFF. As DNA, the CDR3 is TGTGCCAGCGCGGCTGACACCGGGGAGCTGTTTTTT.

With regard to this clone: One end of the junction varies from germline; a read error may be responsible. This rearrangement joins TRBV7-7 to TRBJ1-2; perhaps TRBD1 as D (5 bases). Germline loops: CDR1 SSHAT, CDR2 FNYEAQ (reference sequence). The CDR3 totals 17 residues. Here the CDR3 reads CASKEHLKRLTVYGYTF. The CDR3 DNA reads TGTGCTAGCAAGGAACACCTTAAAAGACTGACAGTGTATGGCTACACCTTC.

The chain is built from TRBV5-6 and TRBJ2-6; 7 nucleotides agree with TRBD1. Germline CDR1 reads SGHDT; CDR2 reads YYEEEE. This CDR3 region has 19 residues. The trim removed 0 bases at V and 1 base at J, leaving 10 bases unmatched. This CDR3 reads CASSLAAGTVVSGANVLTF. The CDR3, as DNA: TGTGCCAGCAGCTTGGCCGCCGGGACAGTGGTTTCTGGGGCCAACGTCCTGACTTTC.

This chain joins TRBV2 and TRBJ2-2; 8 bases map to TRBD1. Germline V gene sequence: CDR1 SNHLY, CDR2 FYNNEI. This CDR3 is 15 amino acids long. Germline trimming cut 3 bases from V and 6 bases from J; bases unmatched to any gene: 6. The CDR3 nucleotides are TGTGCCAGCAGTGATGGACAGGGAGGAGCCGGGGAGCTGTTTTTT. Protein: CASSDGQGGAGELFF.

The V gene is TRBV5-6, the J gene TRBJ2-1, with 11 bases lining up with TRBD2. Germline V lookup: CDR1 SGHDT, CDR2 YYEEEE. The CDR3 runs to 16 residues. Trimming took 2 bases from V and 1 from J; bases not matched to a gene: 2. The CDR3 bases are TGTGCCAGCAGCTTTGGACTAGCGGGTTCCTACAATGAGCAGTTCTTC. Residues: CASSFGLAGSYNEQFF.

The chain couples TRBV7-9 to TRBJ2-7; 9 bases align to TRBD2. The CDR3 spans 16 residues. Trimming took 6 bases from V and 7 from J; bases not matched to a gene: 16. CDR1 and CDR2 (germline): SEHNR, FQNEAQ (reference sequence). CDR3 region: CASSFQGGGAAEEQYF. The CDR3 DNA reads TGTGCCAGCAGTTTCCAGGGCGGGGGGGCCGCGGAGGAGCAGTACTTC.

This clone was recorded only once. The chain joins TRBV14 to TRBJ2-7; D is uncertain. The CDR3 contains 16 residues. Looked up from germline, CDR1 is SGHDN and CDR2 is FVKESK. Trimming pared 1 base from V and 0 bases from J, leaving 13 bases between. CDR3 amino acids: CASSQADGRFSYEQYF. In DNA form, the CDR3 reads TGTGCCAGCAGCCAAGCCGACGGACGATTCTCCTACGAGCAGTACTTC.

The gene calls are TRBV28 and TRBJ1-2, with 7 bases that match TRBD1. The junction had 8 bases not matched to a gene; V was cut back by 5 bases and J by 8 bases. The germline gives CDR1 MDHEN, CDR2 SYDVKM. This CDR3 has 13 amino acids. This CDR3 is CASSTDRPGGYTF. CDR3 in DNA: TGTGCCAGCAGTACGGACAGGCCTGGGGGCTACACCTTC.

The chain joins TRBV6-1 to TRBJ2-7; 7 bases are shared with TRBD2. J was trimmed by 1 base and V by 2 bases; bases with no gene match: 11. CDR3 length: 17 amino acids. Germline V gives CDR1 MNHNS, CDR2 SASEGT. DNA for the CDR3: TGTGCCAGCAGTGAACCATTTCTTCTAGCGGATTCCTACGAGCAGTACTTC. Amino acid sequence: CASSEPFLLADSYEQYF.

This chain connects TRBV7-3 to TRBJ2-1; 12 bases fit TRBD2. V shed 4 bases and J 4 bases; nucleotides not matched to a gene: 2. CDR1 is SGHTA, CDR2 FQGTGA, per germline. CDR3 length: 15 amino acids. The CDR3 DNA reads TGTGCCAGCAGCTCTAGCGGGAGGGAGTACAATGAGCAGTTCTTC. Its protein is CASSSSGREYNEQFF.

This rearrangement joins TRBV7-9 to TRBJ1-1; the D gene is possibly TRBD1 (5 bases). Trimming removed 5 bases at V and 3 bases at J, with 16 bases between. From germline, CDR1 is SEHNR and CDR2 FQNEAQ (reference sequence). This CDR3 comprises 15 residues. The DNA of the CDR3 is TGTGCCAGCAGCCCCCCGGGGACTACATACACTGAAGCTTTCTTT. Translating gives CASSPPGTTYTEAFF. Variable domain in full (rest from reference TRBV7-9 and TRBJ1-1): DTGVSQNPRHKITKRGQNVTFRCDPISEHNRLYWYRQTLGQGPEFLTYFQNEAQLEKSRLLSDRFSAERPKGSFSTLEIQRTEQGDSAMYLCASSPPGTTYTEAFFGQGTRLTVV.

This CDR3 reads CASSQTGSNEKLFF. The CDR3 bases are TGTGCCAGCAGCCAGACAGGGTCCAATGAAAAACTGTTTTTT. J is TRBJ1-4 and V is TRBV9; TRBD1 matches at 7 bases. V lost 4 bases and J lost 5; bases outside the gene matches: 5. The CDR3 covers 14 residues. The V gene's germline CDR1 is SGDLS and CDR2 YYNGEE.

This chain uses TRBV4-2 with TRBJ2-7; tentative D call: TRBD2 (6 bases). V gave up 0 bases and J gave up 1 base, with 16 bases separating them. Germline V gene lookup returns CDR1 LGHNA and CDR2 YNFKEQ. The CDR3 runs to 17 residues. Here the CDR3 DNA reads TGTGCCAGCAGCCAAGACCCCTCATGGAGGGAATCCTACGAGCAGTACTTC. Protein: CASSQDPSWRESYEQYF.

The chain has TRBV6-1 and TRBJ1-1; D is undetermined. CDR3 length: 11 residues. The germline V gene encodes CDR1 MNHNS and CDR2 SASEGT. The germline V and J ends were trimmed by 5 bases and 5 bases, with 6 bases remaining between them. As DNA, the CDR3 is TGTGCCAGCAGTTTTGAGACTGAAGCTTTCTTT. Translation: CASSFETEAFF.

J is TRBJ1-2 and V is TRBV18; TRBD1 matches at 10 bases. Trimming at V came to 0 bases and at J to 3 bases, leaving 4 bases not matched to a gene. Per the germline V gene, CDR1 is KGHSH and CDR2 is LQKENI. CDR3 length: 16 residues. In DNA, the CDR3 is TGTGCCAGCTCACCACCGGGACAGGGGCAAGACTATGGCTACACCTTC. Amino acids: CASSPPGQGQDYGYTF. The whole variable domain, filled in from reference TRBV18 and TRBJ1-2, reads NAGVMQNPRHLVRRRGQEARLRCSPMKGHSHVYWYRQLPEEGLKFMVYLQKENIIDESGMPKERFSAEFPKEGPSILRIQQVVRGDSAAYFCASSPPGQGQDYGYTFGSGTRLTVV.

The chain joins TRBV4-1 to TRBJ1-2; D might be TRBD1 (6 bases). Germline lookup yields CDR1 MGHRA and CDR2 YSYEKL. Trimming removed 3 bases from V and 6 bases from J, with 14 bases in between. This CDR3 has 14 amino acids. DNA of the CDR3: TGCGCCAGCAGCCAGTCAGGGGATGAGAATGGCTACACCTTC. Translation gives CASSQSGDENGYTF.

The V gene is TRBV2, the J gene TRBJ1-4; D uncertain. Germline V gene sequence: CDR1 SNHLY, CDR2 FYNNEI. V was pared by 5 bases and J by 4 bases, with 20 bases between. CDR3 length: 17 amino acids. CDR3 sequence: CASSYLFRWADNEKLFF. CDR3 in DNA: TGTGCCAGCAGTTACCTATTCCGCTGGGCGGATAATGAAAAACTGTTTTTT.

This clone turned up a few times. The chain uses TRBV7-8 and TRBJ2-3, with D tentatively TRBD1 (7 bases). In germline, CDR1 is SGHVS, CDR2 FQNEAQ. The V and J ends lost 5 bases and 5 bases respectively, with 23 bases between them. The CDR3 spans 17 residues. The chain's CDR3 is CASSRTRGRGQKDTQYF. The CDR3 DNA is TGTGCCAGCAGCCGCACCCGGGGGCGGGGACAGAAAGATACGCAGTATTTT.

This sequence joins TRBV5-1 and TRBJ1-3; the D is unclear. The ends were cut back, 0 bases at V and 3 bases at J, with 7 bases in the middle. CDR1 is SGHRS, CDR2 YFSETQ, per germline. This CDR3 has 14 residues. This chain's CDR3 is CASSLGRLGNTIYF. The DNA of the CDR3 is TGCGCCAGCAGCTTGGGGAGACTTGGAAACACCATATATTTT.